This T cell receptor (beta chain) is from a study of post-analysis software for immune sequencing data. Background on the study: Relapsing-remitting, secondary progressive and progressive-relapsing courses of multiple sclerosis were included.

Unique-molecular-identifier-tagged TCR beta cDNA libraries were used. Approximately 0.5 million cDNA molecules were recovered from an input of roughly 0.85 to 10 million T cells. Each CDR3 protein gets one entry after TCRdb re-called the PCR reads with MiXCR. The sample contains roughly 870,000 distinct CDR3 sequences, roughly half of which appear only once. This clonotype was found a few times. Its antigen is not identified. V trimming: 0 bases; J trimming: 0 bases; junction bases outside the gene matches: 5. Germline-derived CDR1 and CDR2 are LNHNV and YYDKDF (reference sequence). CDR3 size: 18 residues. Notes on the study in general: In multiple sclerosis, normalized Chao1 diversity was significantly below that of controls. Same-batch samples co-clustered strongly by F measure. Elevated frequency relative to controls characterized four to six TRBV segments in patients, TRBV5-6, TRBV5-1 and TRBV20-1 among them.

The source is a girl aged 10-17 years with multiple sclerosis. Sequenced sample: blood. The chain carries TRBV15 and TRBJ1-6, with 7 bases aligning to TRBD1. For the CDR3, the DNA is TGTGCCACCAGCAGAGATCAGACAGGGAGCTCCTATAATTCACCCCTCCACTTT. As protein: CATSRDQTGSSYNSPLHF.